This is a list of T cell receptor beta chains from one sample in a study of blood T cell repertoires in COVID-19. TCRdb's copy holds only in-frame clones and misses some; the assay was immunoSEQ multiplex PCR. The repertoire includes 150,000 to 200,000 clones, approximately 87% of them detected once, and around 9.9% sits in the top ten. Sample: peripheral blood. The receptors derive from a woman in her sixties or seventies with COVID-19, enrolled during active disease. Each CDR3 is given with its conserved first and last residue. D genes are given only for firm matches.

length	V	J	D	DNA	CDR3
13	TRBV6-5	TRBJ2-7	TRBD1	TGTGCCAGCAGTCGGGGACAGGGCTACGAGCAGTACTTC	CASSRGQGYEQYF
18	TRBV18	TRBJ2-1	TRBD2	TGTGCCAGCTCACTCCCCGGGACTAGCGGGAAGAAACCCAATGAGCAGTTCTTC	CASSLPGTSGKKPNEQFF
15	TRBV6-5	TRBJ1-6	TRBD1	TGTGCCAGCAGTTACGCGACAGGGTTTAATTCACCCCTCCACTTT	CASSYATGFNSPLHF
13	TRBV7-2	TRBJ1-3	.	TGTGCCAGCAGCTTAGAACAGGGAAACACCATATATTTT	CASSLEQGNTIYF
15	TRBV4-2	TRBJ1-2	TRBD1	TGTGCCAGCAGCCAGGCCGGGCAGGGGGCAAAGGGCTACACCTTC	CASSQAGQGAKGYTF
14	TRBV6-4	TRBJ2-2	.	TGTGCCAGCATGAGGATCGCGAACACCGGGGAGCTGTTTTTT	CASMRIANTGELFF
14	TRBV6-5	TRBJ1-4	.	TGTGCCAGCAGACGGGAGGGCGGTAGGGAAAAACTGTTTTTT	CASRREGGREKLFF
15	TRBV27	TRBJ2-7	.	TGTGCCAGCAGTTCGTGGAGCTCTACTCGGAGGGAGCAGTACTTC	CASSSWSSTRREQYF
13	TRBV7-2	TRBJ2-2	.	TGTGCCAGCAGCGCGGGCACTACCGGGGAGCTGTTTTTT	CASSAGTTGELFF
14	TRBV7-9	TRBJ2-7	TRBD1	TGTGCCAGCAGCCCCGGACAGGGGGTCTACGAGCAGTACTTC	CASSPGQGVYEQYF
15	TRBV5-1	TRBJ1-1	TRBD1	TGCGCCAGCAGCTGGGGATCCCGACAGGGTACTGAAGCTTTCTTT	CASSWGSRQGTEAFF
16	TRBV14	TRBJ2-1	TRBD1	TGTGCCAGCAGCCAAGATTCCACAGGGGGGTACAATGAGCAGTTCTTC	CASSQDSTGGYNEQFF
16	TRBV7-3	TRBJ2-1	TRBD2	TGTGCCAGCAGCTTAAACAGCGGGAGTTCCTACAATGAGCAGTTCTTC	CASSLNSGSSYNEQFF
14	TRBV4-2	TRBJ2-7	.	TGTGCCAGCAGCCAAGATGTGGCAGACTACGAGCAGTACTTC	CASSQDVADYEQYF
14	TRBV19	TRBJ1-2	.	TGTGCCAGTACCCTGACAGGCTTTAACTATGGCTACACCTTC	CASTLTGFNYGYTF
14	TRBV11-3	TRBJ1-1	.	TGTGCCAGCAGCTACCGACAGGTAGGCACTGAAGCTTTCTTT	CASSYRQVGTEAFF
15	TRBV5-4	TRBJ2-7	TRBD2	TGTGCCAGCAGCTTGGGACTAGCGGAAGTTTACGAGCAGTACTTC	CASSLGLAEVYEQYF
17	TRBV18	TRBJ2-1	TRBD2	TGTGCCAGCTCACCAAACAGACTAGCGGGAGTTGGGAATGAGCAGTTCTTC	CASSPNRLAGVGNEQFF
14	TRBV7-2	TRBJ2-5	TRBD2	TGTGCCAGCAACCCGACTAGCGGGAGTGAGACCCAGTACTTC	CASNPTSGSETQYF
19	TRBV4-3	TRBJ2-1	TRBD1	TGCGCCAGCAGCCAAGGTACACCTCGGACAGGTTATGGGTACAATGAGCAGTTCTTC	CASSQGTPRTGYGYNEQFF
15	TRBV7-9	TRBJ1-2	.	TGTGCCAGCAGCTTCCAGCGGGGAGCGGACTATGGCTACACCTTC	CASSFQRGADYGYTF